This T cell receptor beta chain was observed in a study of blood T cell repertoires in COVID-19. Sequenced by immunoSEQ multiplex PCR; TCRdb stores in-frame clones only, minus some. The sample includes more than 250,000 clones, roughly 84% seen only once; the top ten take 1%. The junction had 9 bases not matched to a gene; V was cut back by 4 bases and J by 4 bases. The CDR3 length is 15 residues. Germline values: CDR1 SGHRS, CDR2 YFSETQ. The origin of this receptor is a man aged 45-65 years with active or convalescent COVID-19. The chain links TRBV5-1 to TRBJ2-5; 8 bases agree with TRBD1. The sequencing input was peripheral blood. CDR3 protein: CASSPGTGATETQYF. The CDR3 coding sequence is TGCGCCAGCAGCCCCGGGACAGGAGCGACAGAGACCCAGTACTTC.